This TCR beta chain was obtained from a study of CXCR3 chemokines and chemotherapy response in bladder cancer. The CDR3 sequence is 11 residues long. V dropped 3 bases and J dropped 11 bases, with 10 bases sitting between them. Germline V gene sequence: CDR1 LNHDA, CDR2 SQIVND (reference sequence). TCRdb fed the PCR reads into MiXCR, producing one record per CDR3 protein. The table lists approximately 300 distinct CDR3 sequences, 13% of them singletons. This clonotype is categorized as large. The TCR sequence derives from a human donor with bladder cancer that did not respond to neoadjuvant chemotherapy. This material was acquired from a patient whose treatment included neoadjuvant chemotherapy. The gene calls are TRBV19 and TRBJ1-1; no reliable D call. The CDR3 loop reads CASSMRRRAFF. CDR3 DNA: TGTGCCAGTAGTATGAGGCGGAGGGCTTTCTTT.